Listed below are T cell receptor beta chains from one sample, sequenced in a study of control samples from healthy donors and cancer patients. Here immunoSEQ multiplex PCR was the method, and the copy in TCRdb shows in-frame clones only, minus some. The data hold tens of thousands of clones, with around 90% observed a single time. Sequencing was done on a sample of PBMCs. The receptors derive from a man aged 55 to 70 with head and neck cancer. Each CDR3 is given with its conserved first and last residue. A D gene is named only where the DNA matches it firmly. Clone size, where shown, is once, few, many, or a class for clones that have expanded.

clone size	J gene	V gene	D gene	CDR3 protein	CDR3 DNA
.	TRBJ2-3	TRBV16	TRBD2	CASSQTAGEADTQYF	TGTGCCAGCAGCCAAACAGCGGGAGAAGCAGATACGCAGTATTTT
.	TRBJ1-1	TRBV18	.	CASSPQRGGRIQNTEAFF	TGTGCCAGCTCACCCCAGCGGGGGGGGCGAATCCAGAACACTGAAGCTTTCTTT
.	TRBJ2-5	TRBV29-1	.	CSISSSSETQYF	TGCAGCATTTCCTCATCCTCGGAGACCCAGTACTTC
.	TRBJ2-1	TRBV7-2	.	CASSNPRRSYNEQFF	TGTGCCAGCAGCAATCCTCGGCGTTCCTACAATGAGCAGTTCTTC
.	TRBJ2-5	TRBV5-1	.	CASSSSGRQETQYF	TGCGCCAGCAGCTCCTCCGGGAGACAAGAGACCCAGTACTTC
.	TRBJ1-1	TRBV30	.	CAWSVQVNTEAFF	TGTGCCTGGAGTGTACAGGTGAACACTGAAGCTTTCTTT
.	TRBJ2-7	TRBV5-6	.	CASSLADYEQYF	TGTGCCAGCAGCTTGGCAGATTACGAGCAGTACTTC
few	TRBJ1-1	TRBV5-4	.	CASSLAVTPHTEAFF	TGTGCCAGCAGCTTGGCCGTGACACCTCACACTGAAGCTTTCTTT
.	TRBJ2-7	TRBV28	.	CASSLFGGHFFRGGNTYEQYF	TGTGCCAGCAGTTTATTCGGGGGGCACTTTTTTCGAGGGGGGAACACCTACGAGCAGTACTTC
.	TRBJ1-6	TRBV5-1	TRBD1	CASSLGQANSPLHF	TGCGCCAGCAGCTTAGGACAGGCGAATTCACCCCTCCACTTT
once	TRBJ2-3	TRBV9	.	CASSVGLLITDTQYF	TGTGCCAGCAGCGTAGGACTCCTCATCACAGATACGCAGTATTTT
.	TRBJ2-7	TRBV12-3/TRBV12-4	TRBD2	CATRRGDSYEQYF	TGTGCCACACGTCGGGGGGACTCCTACGAGCAGTACTTC
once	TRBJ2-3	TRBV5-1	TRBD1	CASSLQTGSDTQYF	TGCGCCAGCAGCTTACAGACAGGGTCAGATACGCAGTATTTT
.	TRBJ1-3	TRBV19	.	CASSIWGTIAGNTIYF	TGTGCCAGTAGTATCTGGGGGACGATAGCGGGAAACACCATATATTTT
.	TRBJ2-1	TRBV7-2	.	CASSLAADNEQFF	TGTGCCAGCAGCTTAGCGGCGGACAATGAGCAGTTCTTC
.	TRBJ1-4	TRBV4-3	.	CASSQVSGEKLFF	TGCGCCAGCAGCCAAGTTTCAGGTGAAAAACTGTTTTTT
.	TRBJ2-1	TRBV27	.	CASSLSRPPGNEQFF	TGTGCCAGCAGTTTATCTAGGCCTCCGGGCAATGAGCAGTTCTTC
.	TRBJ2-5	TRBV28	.	CASSLVRKTQYF	TGTGCCAGCAGTTTGGTCAGAAAGACCCAGTACTTC
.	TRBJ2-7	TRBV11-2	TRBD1	CASSLDRVNEQYF	TGTGCCAGCAGCCTGGACAGGGTCAACGAGCAGTACTTC
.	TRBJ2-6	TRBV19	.	CASNAPRTAGANVLTF	TGTGCCAGTAATGCTCCCCGGACAGCTGGGGCCAACGTCCTGACTTTC
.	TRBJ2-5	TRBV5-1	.	CASSPDRFQETQYF	TGCGCCAGCAGCCCTGACCGATTCCAAGAGACCCAGTACTTC
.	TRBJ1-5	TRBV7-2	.	CASSLVEGHLQPQHF	TGTGCCAGCAGCTTAGTGGAAGGGCATTTACAGCCCCAGCATTTT
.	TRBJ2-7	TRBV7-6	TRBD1	CASSLARTGREQYF	TGTGCCAGCAGCTTAGCCAGGACAGGTCGGGAGCAGTACTTC
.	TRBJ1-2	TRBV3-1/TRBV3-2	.	CASSQDSAGRYGYTF	TGTGCCAGCAGCCAAGATAGTGCGGGACGCTATGGCTACACCTTC
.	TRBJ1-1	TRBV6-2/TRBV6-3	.	CASSYGGGLSEAFF	TGTGCCAGCAGTTACGGCGGAGGGCTTTCTGAAGCTTTCTTT
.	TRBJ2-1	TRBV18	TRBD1	CASSTRDSPNNEQFF	TGTGCCAGCTCAACTCGGGACAGTCCCAACAATGAGCAGTTCTTC
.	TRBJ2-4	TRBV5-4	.	CASSLGLAKNIQYF	TGTGCCAGCAGCTTGGGGCTAGCCAAAAACATTCAGTACTTC